These 24 T cell receptor beta chains share one sample of origin, sequenced in a study of control samples from healthy donors and cancer patients. This table comes from immunoSEQ multiplex PCR, and its TCRdb copy is limited to in-frame clones, with some not included. The sample lists 110,000 to 150,000 clones, over 85% occurring once. The source material was blood. These TCRs come from a man between 25 and 39 years old in good health.

The chain couples TRBV2 to TRBJ2-1, with 10 nucleotides matching TRBD1. Germline V gene sequence: CDR1 SNHLY, CDR2 FYNNEI. V was clipped by 8 bases and J by 1 base; unmatched bases: 5. There are 15 residues in the CDR3. CDR3 in amino acids: CASGQGGNSYNEQFF. Here the CDR3 DNA reads TGTGCCAGCGGACAGGGGGGAAATTCCTACAATGAGCAGTTCTTC.

CDR3 sequence (DNA): TGTGCCAGCAGCTTGGAACAGGGGAACACTGAAGCTTTCTTT. Protein product: CASSLEQGNTEAFF. The gene calls are TRBV5-5 and TRBJ1-1; a weak D match, TRBD1 (6 bases). The CDR3 extends over 14 amino acids. CDR1 SGHKS and CDR2 YYEKEE come from the germline V gene (reference sequence). Trimming pared 0 bases from V and 1 base from J, leaving 7 bases between.

Comments on this clone: A read error may explain this, as a much larger clone is one base away. This chain links TRBV7-3 with TRBJ2-5; D ambiguous. The germline V gene encodes CDR1 SGHTA and CDR2 FQGTGA. This CDR3 has 11 amino acids. V was trimmed by 3 bases and J by 1 base, leaving 0 bases between them. The CDR3 DNA sequence: TGTGCCAGCAGCTTCCAAGAGACCCAGTACTTC. Translation: CASSFQETQYF.

The J gene is TRBJ2-7, the V gene TRBV28; 7 bases agree with TRBD2. CDR1 and CDR2 (germline): MDHEN, SYDVKM. V trimming: 11 bases; J trimming: 2 bases; junction bases outside the gene matches: 12. The CDR3 loop spans 14 amino acids. The CDR3 reads CALSGAGAPYEQYF. In DNA, the CDR3 is TGTGCCCTCTCTGGTGCGGGAGCACCCTACGAGCAGTACTTC.

This clone was detected once. V usage is TRBV28 and J usage is TRBJ2-1; no clear D gene. V lost 4 bases, J lost 8 bases, and 12 bases lay in between. Germline loops: CDR1 MDHEN, CDR2 SYDVKM. This CDR3 comprises 13 residues. The CDR3 DNA reads as TGTGCCAGCAGTTCAGTCCCTGCCCATGAGCAGTTCTTC. This translates into CASSSVPAHEQFF. The whole variable domain, remainder taken from reference TRBV28 and TRBJ2-1, is DVKVTQSSRYLVKRTGEKVFLECVQDMDHENMFWYRQDPGLGLRLIYFSYDVKMKEKGDIPEGYSVSREKKERFSLILESASTNQTSMYLCASSSVPAHEQFFGPGTRLTVL.

The chain combines TRBV9 with TRBJ2-6; TRBD1 might be the D (6 bases). The germline V gene has CDR1 SGDLS and CDR2 YYNGEE. V gave up 0 bases and J gave up 0 bases, with 19 bases separating them. There are 20 residues in the CDR3. As DNA, the CDR3 is TGTGCCAGCAGCGTAGCCTCGACAGGAGGATCCGGCTCTGGGGCCAACGTCCTGACTTTC. Translated, it gives CASSVASTGGSGSGANVLTF.

This chain joins TRBV11-2 and TRBJ2-7; D uncertain. There are 14 residues in the CDR3. Germline V gene lookup returns CDR1 SGHAT and CDR2 FQNNGV. V lost 2 bases to trimming and J lost 0 bases, with 8 bases between them. The CDR3 loop is CASSLRPLSYEQYF. In DNA, the CDR3 is TGTGCCAGCAGCTTACGTCCCCTCTCCTACGAGCAGTACTTC.

This chain links TRBV6-4 with TRBJ2-1; 10 positions agree with TRBD1. Germline CDR1 reads MRHNA; CDR2 reads SNTAGT. The CDR3 spans 15 residues. V lost 2 bases, J lost 4 bases, and 2 bases stayed unmatched. CDR3 nucleotide sequence: TGTGCCAGCAGTGACGGACAGGGGGGGTACAATGAGCAGTTCTTC. Its translation is CASSDGQGGYNEQFF.

The V call is TRBV6-2 or TRBV6-3, the J call TRBJ2-5; maybe TRBD2 (7 bases). V lost 6 bases and J 5 bases, leaving 22 bases between the germline ends. This CDR3 contains 16 residues. Germline V gene data show CDR1 as MNHEY and CDR2 as SVGEGT. The CDR3 region has the DNA TGTGCCAGCAGCCAAACCCCGGGAAGGGGGGGGGAGACCCAGTACTTC. Encoded protein: CASSQTPGRGGETQYF.

The J gene is TRBJ2-5, the V gene TRBV5-4; D is ambiguous. The CDR3 sequence is 14 residues long. Trimming removed 2 bases from V and 4 bases from J, with 12 bases in between. CDR1 is SGHNT, CDR2 YYREEE, per germline (reference sequence). CDR3 coding DNA: TGTGCCAGCAGCTTTGAAAGGGTCCCAGAGACCCAGTACTTC. Its protein product is CASSFERVPETQYF.

The CDR3 sequence is CASSRQANEQFF. The CDR3 coding sequence is TGTGCCAGCAGCCGTCAGGCCAATGAGCAGTTCTTC. This chain links TRBV9 with TRBJ2-1; unclear D gene. Germline CDR1 and CDR2: SGDLS and YYNGEE. This CDR3 comprises 12 residues. Trimming left V 4 bases short and J 6 bases short, with 8 bases between.

This chain links TRBV5-1 with TRBJ1-2; D gene unclear. The CDR3 has 13 residues. V was cut by 1 base and J by 6 bases, with 10 bases left in between. Germline loops: CDR1 SGHRS, CDR2 YFSETQ. CDR3 sequence (DNA): TGCGCCAGCAGCTTGAGGCCAGTAAATGGCTACACCTTC. This encodes CASSLRPVNGYTF.

This clone was seen only once. J is TRBJ1-2 and V is TRBV6-5; 10 positions match TRBD1. CDR1 and CDR2 (germline): MNHEY, SVGAGI. The V gene end was trimmed by 6 bases and the J gene end by 3 bases; junction bases not matched to a gene: 7. This CDR3 has 15 residues. The CDR3 reads CASRDRQGAYYGYTF. In nucleotides, the CDR3 is TGTGCCAGCAGAGACAGACAGGGGGCTTACTATGGCTACACCTTC.

This chain connects TRBV19 to TRBJ2-1, with 10 bases fitting TRBD2. The CDR3 consists of 16 residues. V was clipped by 5 bases and J by 5 bases; unmatched bases: 9. Germline assignment: CDR1 LNHDA and CDR2 SQIVND (reference sequence). The CDR3: CASSFSGRPLHNEQFF. CDR3 coding DNA: TGTGCCAGTAGTTTTAGCGGGAGGCCCCTCCACAATGAGCAGTTCTTC.

The chain combines TRBV7-2 with TRBJ1-1; tentatively, D is TRBD1 (6 bases). Trimming removed 1 base from V and 5 bases from J, with 14 bases in between. This CDR3 is 15 amino acids long. Germline V gene sequence: CDR1 SGHTA, CDR2 FQGNSA. The CDR3 sequence: CASSLGATGYTEAFF. The CDR3 bases are TGTGCCAGCAGCTTAGGGGCGACAGGATATACTGAAGCTTTCTTT.

The chain combines TRBV6-5 with TRBJ2-7, with 13 bases matching TRBD2. The junction had 12 bases not matched to a gene; V was cut back by 11 bases and J by 5 bases. Looked up from germline, CDR1 is MNHEY and CDR2 is SVGAGI. The CDR3 length is 15 residues. The DNA for the CDR3 is TGTGCCGCACACGCGGGGACTAGCGGGATAAACGAGCAGTACTTC. Its translation is CAAHAGTSGINEQYF.

The V and J genes are TRBV29-1 and TRBJ1-1, with TRBD1 identical over 7 bases. Germline V gives CDR1 SQVTM, CDR2 ANQGSEA. The V segment lost 7 bases and the J segment 2 bases; nucleotides outside the gene matches: 7. The CDR3 is made up of 13 amino acids. CDR3 sequence (DNA): TGCAGCGCTCCGGACAGGACTAACACTGAAGCTTTCTTT. As protein: CSAPDRTNTEAFF.

The chain uses TRBV28 and TRBJ2-2; 11 nucleotides align to TRBD2. Trimming took 4 bases from V and 10 from J; bases not matched to a gene: 5. Per the germline V gene, CDR1 is MDHEN and CDR2 is SYDVKM. The CDR3 totals 14 residues. Here the CDR3 DNA reads TGTGCCAGCAGTTCGCGACTAGCGGGAACGGAGCTGTTTTTT. This sequence encodes CASSSRLAGTELFF.

The chain recombines TRBV5-5 with TRBJ2-5; D ambiguous. V was cut by 1 base and J by 2 bases, with 0 bases left in between. In germline, CDR1 is SGHKS, CDR2 YYEKEE (reference sequence). The CDR3 has 11 amino acids. In DNA form, the CDR3 reads TGTGCCAGCAGCTTGCAAGAGACCCAGTACTTC. As protein: CASSLQETQYF.

This clone has more than one count but fewer than ten. V and J are TRBV11-2 and TRBJ2-7, with D unclear. There are 12 residues in the CDR3. V was pared by 5 bases and J by 2 bases, with 7 bases between. Germline CDR1 SGHAT, CDR2 FQNNGV. The CDR3 sequence: CASSLGTYEQYF. The CDR3, as DNA: TGTGCCAGCAGCCTTGGGACCTACGAGCAGTACTTC.

This clone was recorded once. The gene calls are TRBV9 and TRBJ2-7, with D unclear. The length of the CDR3 is 15 residues. Trimming shortened V by 1 base and J by 0 bases, and 11 bases separated the two germline ends. Germline loops: CDR1 SGDLS, CDR2 YYNGEE. CDR3 sequence (DNA): TGTGCCAGCAGCGTATCCGCAGGAATCTCCTACGAGCAGTACTTC. Translation gives CASSVSAGISYEQYF.

This rearrangement joins TRBV7-8 to TRBJ2-7; 10 nucleotides line up with TRBD1. The CDR3 length is 16 residues. The germline gives CDR1 SGHVS, CDR2 FQNEAQ. After removal of 2 bases from V and 5 bases from J, the junction contained 9 bases not matched to a gene. The CDR3 spells CASSLLPGQGSHEQYF. CDR3 DNA: TGTGCCAGCAGCTTACTACCGGGACAGGGGTCCCACGAGCAGTACTTC.

The J gene is TRBJ1-3, the V gene TRBV25-1; D gene ambiguous. CDR1 is MGHDK and CDR2 is SYGVNS in the germline V gene. The CDR3 covers 15 residues. Trimming took off 4 bases at V and 2 bases at J, with 12 bases between the two ends. The CDR3, as DNA: TGTGCCAGCAGTGGATCCGGCAGAACTGGAAACACCATATATTTT. Translating it yields CASSGSGRTGNTIYF.

V gene TRBV20-1 combines with J gene TRBJ2-7; the D is unclear. The CDR3 has 10 residues. V was clipped by 5 bases and J by 7 bases, with 9 bases between them. Germline CDR1 and CDR2: DFQATT and SNEGSKA (reference sequence). Written as DNA, the CDR3 is TGCAGTGCTGGTGGTGAGGAGCAGTACTTC. It specifies CSAGGEEQYF.